Following are 27 T cell receptor beta chains from one sample sequenced in a study of early T cells in non-severe SARS-CoV-2 infection. TCRdb itself ran the 5' RACE reads through MiXCR, one entry per CDR3 protein. The repertoire holds fewer than 85,000 distinct CDR3 sequences, roughly 12% seen once, with around 4.5% in the top ten. The sample comprised whole blood. Receptor source: an adult who was a healthcare worker with PCR-confirmed SARS-CoV-2 infection or an uninfected control (not recorded which).

The V gene is TRBV6-6, the J gene TRBJ2-2, with D possibly TRBD1 on 5 matching bases. CDR3 length: 14 residues. V shed 6 bases and J shed 4 bases, with 12 bases lying between them. Germline V lookup: CDR1 MNHNY, CDR2 SVGAGI (reference sequence). CDR3 protein: CASRPGHPTGELFF. CDR3 nucleotides: TGTGCCAGCAGACCCGGACACCCCACCGGGGAGCTGTTTTTT.

This clonotype was seen ten or more times. The rearrangement joins TRBV4-2 to TRBJ2-1, with TRBD2 identical over 13 bases. CDR3 length: 15 residues. Germline V CDR1 and CDR2: LGHNA, YNFKEQ. Unmatched junction bases numbered 6, after V lost 4 bases and J lost 9 bases. CDR3 coding DNA: TGTGCCAGCAGCCTGTGGACTAGCGGGAGAAGTGAGCAGTTCTTC. Translation: CASSLWTSGRSEQFF.

This clonotype was counted many times. The chain couples TRBV12-3 or TRBV12-4 to TRBJ2-1; possible D gene TRBD2, 5 bases. V was cut by 0 bases and J by 4 bases, with 16 bases left in between. There are 17 residues in the CDR3. The CDR3 DNA follows: TGTGCCAGCAGTTTAGCGCGGGTTAGCACTCCATACAATGAGCAGTTCTTC. Translation: CASSLARVSTPYNEQFF.

V usage is TRBV7-9 and J usage is TRBJ2-7, with 12 positions matching TRBD2. The ends lost 4 bases at V and 2 bases at J; junction bases unmatched: 12. Looked up from germline, CDR1 is SEHNR and CDR2 is FQNEAQ (reference sequence). The CDR3 totals 18 residues. For the CDR3, the DNA is TGTGCCAGCAGCTCCCGACTAGCGGGGGAGCATCGTCCCTACGAGCAGTACTTC. Translating gives CASSSRLAGEHRPYEQYF.

This clonotype was counted many times. The rearrangement links TRBV28 to TRBJ1-2, with 10 bases aligning to TRBD1. Per germline, CDR1 MDHEN and CDR2 SYDVKM. Losses at the gene ends were 4 bases for V and 5 bases for J; bases not matched to a gene: 4. The CDR3 contains 14 residues. The chain's CDR3 is CASSWTGGGYGYTF. The CDR3, as DNA: TGTGCCAGCAGTTGGACAGGGGGAGGGTATGGCTACACCTTC.

This chain links TRBV13 with TRBJ1-2; no clear D gene. CDR3 size: 14 residues. V was trimmed by 0 bases and J by 4 bases, leaving 9 bases between them. Germline CDR1 PRHDT, CDR2 FYEKMQ (reference sequence). The CDR3 sequence is CASSLGAVPYGYTF. For the CDR3, the DNA is TGTGCCAGCAGCTTAGGGGCGGTTCCCTATGGCTACACCTTC.

This clonotype was found many times. The chain couples TRBV19 to TRBJ2-1; 10 bases map to TRBD1. Trimming took 3 bases from V and 8 from J; bases not matched to a gene: 7. CDR3 length equals 15 residues. Germline CDR1 reads LNHDA; CDR2 reads SQIVND (reference sequence). The CDR3 protein is CASSMRQGARDEQFF. CDR3 nucleotide sequence: TGTGCCAGTAGTATGAGACAGGGGGCCCGGGATGAGCAGTTCTTC.

This sequence joins TRBV7-9 and TRBJ2-7; 10 nucleotides agree with TRBD1. CDR3 length: 14 residues. Germline V gene data show CDR1 as SEHNR and CDR2 as FQNEAQ (reference sequence). With 5 bases clipped from V and 5 bases from J, the junction kept 6 bases outside the gene matches. CDR3 DNA sequence: TGTGCCAGCAGCCCGGGACAGGGGTTCAACGAGCAGTACTTC. This gives the protein CASSPGQGFNEQYF. Variable domain in full (rest from reference TRBV7-9 and TRBJ2-7): DTGVSQNPRHKITKRGQNVTFRCDPISEHNRLYWYRQTLGQGPEFLTYFQNEAQLEKSRLLSDRFSAERPKGSFSTLEIQRTEQGDSAMYLCASSPGQGFNEQYFGPGTRLTVT.

The table lists this clonotype with a few counts. The CDR3 nucleotides read TGTGCCAGCAGACCAGACAGGGACAGCTCCTATAATTCACCCCTCCACTTT. Translated: CASRPDRDSSYNSPLHF. The rearrangement uses TRBV5-4 and TRBJ1-6, with 7 bases fitting TRBD1. Trimming took 5 bases from V and 0 from J; bases not matched to a gene: 8. Germline CDR1 reads SGHNT; CDR2 reads YYREEE (reference sequence). This CDR3 is built from 17 residues.

The genes are TRBV28 and TRBJ2-7, with D maybe TRBD1 (6 bases). Germline assignment: CDR1 MDHEN and CDR2 SYDVKM. The CDR3 sequence is 13 residues long. V dropped 7 bases and J dropped 2 bases, with 12 bases sitting between them. The CDR3 protein is CASMAQGPYEQYF. The DNA for the CDR3 is TGTGCCAGCATGGCACAGGGACCCTACGAGCAGTACTTC.

The V gene is TRBV2, the J gene TRBJ1-2; a possible D gene is TRBD1 (6 bases). Germline assignment: CDR1 SNHLY and CDR2 FYNNEI. Trimming stripped 4 bases from V and 0 bases from J, with 15 bases between. There are 16 residues in the CDR3. The CDR3 loop reads CASSAPGGSSNYGYTF. The CDR3 region has the DNA TGTGCCAGCAGTGCCCCCGGGGGCAGCTCTAACTATGGCTACACCTTC.

Ten or more counts support this clonotype. J is TRBJ2-5 and V is TRBV7-9; TRBD2 matches 11 bases. With V trimmed by 5 bases and J by 5 bases, 10 bases remained unmatched. CDR3 length: 16 residues. The germline gives CDR1 SEHNR, CDR2 FQNEAQ (reference sequence). The CDR3 loop is CASSQTPLAGAETQYF. CDR3 nucleotide sequence: TGTGCCAGCAGCCAAACCCCACTAGCGGGAGCTGAGACCCAGTACTTC.

The rearrangement links TRBV5-1 to TRBJ1-2; 9 bases are a match to TRBD1. Per the germline V gene, CDR1 is SGHRS and CDR2 is YFSETQ. The CDR3 totals 13 residues. Trimming cost V 3 bases and J 7 bases; bases outside gene matches: 4. The CDR3 DNA reads TGCGCCAGCAGCTGGGGGACAGGGCTTGGCTACACCTTC. It yields the protein CASSWGTGLGYTF.

This clonotype came up many times. The genes are TRBV19 and TRBJ1-5, with no clear D. The CDR3 totals 15 residues. The germline CDR1 and CDR2 sequences are LNHDA and SQIVND (reference sequence). V lost 3 bases and J lost 8, with 17 bases in between. The CDR3 sequence: CASSMPQGRSEPQHF. As DNA, the CDR3 is TGTGCCAGTAGTATGCCCCAAGGGAGGAGTGAGCCCCAGCATTTT.

To note about this clonotype: Germline is not matched at one junction end, which may reflect a read error. The V gene is TRBV7-7, the J gene TRBJ2-5; 9 positions match TRBD1. This CDR3 contains 15 residues. CDR1 SSHAT and CDR2 FNYEAQ come from the germline V gene (reference sequence). CDR3 sequence (DNA): TGTGCTAGCAGCTCCCGGGGACAGGGTGATGAGCCCCAGTACTTC. Translating gives CASSSRGQGDEPQYF.

Ten or more counts support this clonotype. The chain joins TRBV2 to TRBJ1-2, with no clear D. Trimming left V 6 bases short and J 8 bases short, with 10 bases between. Looked up from germline, CDR1 is SNHLY and CDR2 is FYNNEI. CDR3 size: 11 residues. The CDR3 DNA sequence: TGTGCCAGCAGATCACTGGGCGGCTACACCTTC. This sequence encodes CASRSLGGYTF.

This clonotype has a handful of counts. The gene calls are TRBV9 and TRBJ2-1; D is possibly TRBD2 (5 bases). Germline-derived CDR1 and CDR2 are SGDLS and YYNGEE. The length of the CDR3 is 16 residues. Deletions cut 1 base from V and 2 bases from J, with 13 bases between. The chain's CDR3 is CASSVRSSGAYNEQFF. The DNA for the CDR3 is TGTGCCAGCAGCGTACGGTCCAGCGGAGCCTACAATGAGCAGTTCTTC.

The rearrangement links TRBV7-8 to TRBJ1-6; 7 bases are a match to TRBD1. The CDR3 loop spans 16 amino acids. Trimming removed 3 bases from V and 4 bases from J; junction bases left unmatched: 6. Germline CDR1 SGHVS, CDR2 FQNEAQ. CDR3 protein: CASSFSAGGYNSPLHF. In DNA, the CDR3 is TGTGCCAGCAGCTTTAGTGCAGGGGGTTATAATTCACCCCTCCACTTT.

This clonotype showed up just a few times. This chain connects TRBV2 to TRBJ2-3, with a weak D call TRBD1 (6 bases). Germline V gene lookup returns CDR1 SNHLY and CDR2 FYNNEI. V dropped 5 bases and J dropped 14 bases, with 17 bases sitting between them. The CDR3 is 12 residues long. CDR3 in amino acids: CASSSPGQAPYF. As DNA, the CDR3 is TGTGCCAGCAGTTCCCCGGGACAAGCGCCGTATTTT.

This clonotype was detected many times. The V and J genes are TRBV29-1 and TRBJ2-3; perhaps TRBD1 as D (5 bases). Trimming stripped 1 base from V and 4 bases from J, with 9 bases between. Germline CDR1 is SQVTM and CDR2 is ANQGSEA. There are 13 residues in the CDR3. Here the CDR3 DNA reads TGCAGCGTTGAAGGAAGGGGTTCAGATACGCAGTATTTT. Translated: CSVEGRGSDTQYF.

The rearrangement links TRBV10-1 to TRBJ1-2; 7 nucleotides match TRBD1. Germline trimming cut 8 bases from V and 10 bases from J; bases unmatched to any gene: 7. The CDR3 is made up of 11 amino acids. Germline loops: CDR1 WNHNN, CDR2 SYGVQD (reference sequence). CDR3 bases: TGCGCCAGCCTGACAGGGTCTGACTACACCTTC. It translates to CASLTGSDYTF.

V gene TRBV14 combines with J gene TRBJ2-1; 8 nucleotides align to TRBD1. The CDR3 consists of 16 residues. Trimming removed 3 bases from V and 4 bases from J; junction bases left unmatched: 8. Per germline, CDR1 SGHDN and CDR2 FVKESK. The CDR3 is CASSQDKGQVYNEQFF. CDR3 coding DNA: TGTGCCAGCAGCCAGGACAAGGGACAGGTATACAATGAGCAGTTCTTC.

This clonotype was detected a few times. This chain connects TRBV11-2 to TRBJ2-7, with D possibly TRBD1 on 6 matching bases. The CDR3 extends over 15 amino acids. V was cut by 1 base and J by 2 bases, with 12 bases left in between. The germline V gene encodes CDR1 SGHAT and CDR2 FQNNGV. The CDR3 DNA is TGTGCCAGCAGCTTAGTAGGGGGACCCACCTACGAGCAGTACTTC. This sequence encodes CASSLVGGPTYEQYF.

This clonotype has just a few counts. This chain uses TRBV19 with TRBJ2-2; D is unclear. V was clipped by 3 bases and J by 0 bases, with 11 bases between them. The CDR3 consists of 16 residues. The germline CDR1 and CDR2 sequences are LNHDA and SQIVND (reference sequence). This CDR3 is CASSIPREANTGELFF. In DNA, the CDR3 is TGTGCCAGTAGTATTCCGAGAGAAGCGAACACCGGGGAGCTGTTTTTT.

CDR3: CASSLNSGTGPANSPLHF. CDR3 sequence (DNA): TGTGCCAGCAGCCTCAACTCCGGGACGGGACCGGCGAATTCACCCCTCCACTTT. V usage is TRBV7-8 and J usage is TRBJ1-6; possible D gene TRBD1, 5 bases. This CDR3 region has 18 residues. Trimming removed 5 bases at V and 7 bases at J, with 24 bases between. CDR1 and CDR2 (germline): SGHVS, FQNEAQ. The full variable domain, with the rest looked up from reference TRBV7-8 and TRBJ1-6, is GAGVSQSPRYKVAKRGQDVALRCDPISGHVSLFWYQQALGQGPEFLTYFQNEAQLDKSGLPSDRFFAERPEGSVSTLKIQRTQQEDSAVYLCASSLNSGTGPANSPLHFGNGTRLTVT.

The chain carries TRBV29-1 and TRBJ2-5; D is unresolved. Germline CDR1 reads SQVTM; CDR2 reads ANQGSEA. CDR3 length equals 10 residues. Trimming stripped 7 bases from V and 3 bases from J, with 6 bases between. CDR3 coding DNA: TGCAGCGGCGGTAAAGAGACCCAGTACTTC. Amino acid sequence: CSGGKETQYF.

This chain links TRBV30 with TRBJ2-7, with 7 bases matching TRBD1. The CDR3 extends over 11 amino acids. Germline CDR1 is GTSNPN and CDR2 is SVGIG (reference sequence). V was clipped by 0 bases and J by 10 bases; unmatched bases: 3. As DNA, the CDR3 is TGTGCCTGGAGTGTAAGGGGGCGTCAGTACTTC. This codes for CAWSVRGRQYF.